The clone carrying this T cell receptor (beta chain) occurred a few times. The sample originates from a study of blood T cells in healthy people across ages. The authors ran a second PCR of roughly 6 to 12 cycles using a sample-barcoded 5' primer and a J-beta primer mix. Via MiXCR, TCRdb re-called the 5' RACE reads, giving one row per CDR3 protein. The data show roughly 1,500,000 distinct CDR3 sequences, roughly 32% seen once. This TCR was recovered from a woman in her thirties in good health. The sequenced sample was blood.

CDR3 region: CASSASSGDRGSYEQYF. DNA for the CDR3: TGCGCCAGCAGTGCATCCTCCGGGGACAGGGGGTCTTACGAGCAGTACTTC. The rearrangement uses TRBV10-1 and TRBJ2-7; 11 bases map to TRBD1. With 4 bases clipped from V and 4 bases from J, the junction kept 12 bases outside the gene matches. The length of the CDR3 is 17 residues. CDR1 and CDR2 (germline): WNHNN, SYGVQD (reference sequence).